The 32 T cell receptor beta chains given below trace back to one sample, sequenced in a study of T cell repertoires and HLA-DP antigens listed by TCRdb under 2018. The library was produced with the immunoSEQ multiplex PCR assay. TCRdb took over this immuneACCESS table, retaining in-frame rearrangements with V and J assigned. Such tables are incomplete; in checked studies, under half of the missing clones stem from an unresolved V gene, and the remainder is unexplained. Here the sample has approximately 89,000 clones; about nine tenths occur a single time. The ten largest clones add up to 1.7% of the sample. No antigen is known for these receptors. What was sequenced was CD4+ T cells from PBMCs. The receptors were gathered from a man aged 50 or older in good health and CMV-seronegative.

V gene TRBV29-1 combines with J gene TRBJ2-5, with D perhaps given as TRBD1 or TRBD2 (6 bases each). CDR1 and CDR2 (germline): SQVTM, ANQGSEA. With 7 bases removed from V and 1 base from J, the gap between germline ends came to 16 bases. CDR3 length: 14 amino acids. The CDR3 DNA is TGCAGCGGGAGTTCCAGGGGACTCCAAGAGACCCAGTACTTC. Translation: CSGSSRGLQETQYF.

V is TRBV6-5 and J is TRBJ2-7; 10 nucleotides agree with TRBD1. This CDR3 is built from 14 residues. V lost 4 bases and J lost 5; bases outside the gene matches: 5. Germline V CDR1 and CDR2: MNHEY, SVGAGI. The CDR3 here is CASSSTGGGHEQYF. CDR3 sequence (DNA): TGTGCCAGCAGTTCGACAGGGGGCGGGCACGAGCAGTACTTC.

This chain connects TRBV16 to TRBJ1-2; D not resolved. There are 14 residues in the CDR3. Germline lookup yields CDR1 KGHSY and CDR2 FQNENV. V lost 0 bases, J lost 7 bases, and 12 bases lay in between. This CDR3 reads CASSQSGRSLGYTF. CDR3 sequence (DNA): TGTGCCAGCAGCCAATCGGGTCGGTCTCTTGGCTACACCTTC.

The chain carries TRBV6-6 and TRBJ2-2, with no clear D. This CDR3 is 14 amino acids long. Germline CDR1 and CDR2: MNHNY and SVGAGI (reference sequence). Trimming took 5 bases from V and 4 from J, leaving 11 bases between them. In nucleotides, the CDR3 is TGTGCCAGCAGTGACCCGCCGAGCACCGGGGAGCTGTTTTTT. This translates into CASSDPPSTGELFF.

V gene TRBV19 combines with J gene TRBJ2-5; 10 nucleotides match TRBD2. The junction had 8 bases not matched to a gene; V was cut back by 4 bases and J by 6 bases. The CDR3 length is 15 residues. CDR1 and CDR2 (germline): LNHDA, SQIVND (reference sequence). CDR3 bases: TGTGCCAGTAGTAGGGCAAGCGGGGGGGTAAAGACCCAGTACTTC. Its protein is CASSRASGGVKTQYF.

The chain uses TRBV7-2 and TRBJ1-5; TRBD1 matches 8 bases. The CDR3 loop spans 14 amino acids. The trim removed 3 bases at V and 4 bases at J, leaving 2 bases unmatched. Germline V gene data show CDR1 as SGHTA and CDR2 as FQGNSA. In DNA form, the CDR3 reads TGTGCCAGCAGCTTCGACAGGGGAAATCAGCCCCAGCATTTT. It codes for CASSFDRGNQPQHF.

The chain carries TRBV6-6 and TRBJ1-1; no definite D call. CDR1 and CDR2 from the germline V gene are MNHNY and SVGAGI (reference sequence). This CDR3 has 11 residues. V lost 7 bases to trimming and J lost 1 base, with 4 bases between them. The CDR3 is CASNGNTEAFF. The CDR3 DNA reads as TGTGCCAGCAACGGGAACACTGAAGCTTTCTTT.

This rearrangement joins TRBV7-2 to TRBJ1-3; 7 positions match TRBD1. V lost 6 bases to trimming and J lost 4 bases; unmatched junction nucleotides: 9. Looked up from germline, CDR1 is SGHTA and CDR2 is FQGNSA. This CDR3 comprises 15 residues. The CDR3 sequence: CASSRTGTAGNTIYF. The CDR3 nucleotides read TGTGCCAGCAGTCGAACCGGGACAGCCGGAAACACCATATATTTT.

This clone was found once. V and J are TRBV5-1 and TRBJ2-3; TRBD2 agrees at 8 bases. The CDR3 totals 14 residues. J was trimmed by 3 bases and V by 5 bases; bases with no gene match: 5. The germline gives CDR1 SGHRS, CDR2 YFSETQ. The CDR3 coding sequence is TGCGCCAGCAGAAGAGCGGGGGCAACAGATACGCAGTATTTT. Its translation: CASRRAGATDTQYF.

The chain links TRBV19 to TRBJ2-2, with no clear D. This CDR3 spans 15 amino acids. V lost 5 bases to trimming and J lost 6 bases, with 16 bases between them. CDR1 is LNHDA and CDR2 is SQIVND in the germline V gene (reference sequence). This CDR3 reads CASSRVIARAGELFF. In DNA, the CDR3 is TGTGCCAGTAGTCGGGTCATCGCTAGGGCCGGGGAGCTGTTTTTT.

The chain uses TRBV27 and TRBJ2-3; possibly TRBD1 for D (5 bases). The CDR3 sequence is 16 residues long. V was pared by 2 bases and J by 2 bases, with 14 bases between. The germline V gene encodes CDR1 MNHEY and CDR2 SMNVEV (reference sequence). CDR3 in amino acids: CASSLIETGNTDTQYF. The CDR3 DNA follows: TGTGCCAGCAGTTTAATCGAAACAGGCAACACAGATACGCAGTATTTT.

The chain carries TRBV11-2 and TRBJ2-5; D is perhaps TRBD1 (5 bases). Germline CDR1 and CDR2: SGHAT and FQNNGV. V dropped 0 bases and J dropped 4 bases, with 6 bases sitting between them. The CDR3 is made up of 13 amino acids. CDR3 coding DNA: TGTGCCAGCAGCTTAGACAGGGCAGAGACCCAGTACTTC. Its protein product is CASSLDRAETQYF.

This chain's CDR3 is CASSQTGDYGYTF. The CDR3 DNA reads as TGTGCCAGCTCACAGACAGGGGACTATGGCTACACCTTC. This sequence joins TRBV18 and TRBJ1-2; TRBD1 matches at 8 bases. The CDR3 spans 13 residues. The V gene end was trimmed by 4 bases and the J gene end by 3 bases; junction bases not matched to a gene: 1. Looked up from germline, CDR1 is KGHSH and CDR2 is LQKENI. Full variable domain (remainder filled in from reference TRBV18 and TRBJ1-2): NAGVMQNPRHLVRRRGQEARLRCSPMKGHSHVYWYRQLPEEGLKFMVYLQKENIIDESGMPKERFSAEFPKEGPSILRIQQVVRGDSAAYFCASSQTGDYGYTFGSGTRLTVV.

This clone was detected a few times. CDR3 protein: CASSEGLGEPQHF. The CDR3 nucleotides are TGTGCCAGCAGCGAGGGACTGGGTGAGCCCCAGCATTTT. This rearrangement joins TRBV9 to TRBJ1-5; D is perhaps TRBD1 (5 bases). CDR1 is SGDLS, CDR2 YYNGEE, per germline. This CDR3 spans 13 amino acids. Between the trimmed V and J ends, which lost 3 bases and 8 bases, there was a span of 12 bases.

There are a few counts of this clone. This chain links TRBV11-3 with TRBJ2-2; D is unclear. V lost 2 bases, J lost 5 bases, and 6 bases lay in between. Germline V lookup: CDR1 SGHNT, CDR2 YENEEA. This CDR3 region has 13 residues. The CDR3 coding sequence is TGTGCCAGCAGCTTACTCGGAACCGGGGAGCTGTTTTTT. Translated, it gives CASSLLGTGELFF.

The genes are TRBV5-1 and TRBJ2-5; D uncertain. This CDR3 is 14 amino acids long. Per germline, CDR1 SGHRS and CDR2 YFSETQ. V lost 0 bases, J lost 5 bases, and 11 bases lay in between. The CDR3 sequence is CASSLATRRETQYF. For the CDR3, the DNA is TGCGCCAGCAGCTTGGCGACCCGAAGGGAGACCCAGTACTTC.

The chain has TRBV10-1 and TRBJ2-5, with 7 nucleotides matching TRBD1. The CDR3 runs 15 residues. Per the germline V gene, CDR1 is WNHNN and CDR2 is SYGVQD (reference sequence). V shed 0 bases and J 4 bases; nucleotides not matched to a gene: 5. CDR3 DNA: TGCGCCAGCAGTGAGTCGAAGACAGGGCGAGAGACCCAGTACTTC. Translating gives CASSESKTGRETQYF.

This chain joins TRBV7-2 and TRBJ2-2, with D unclear. The germline V and J ends were trimmed by 2 bases and 4 bases, with 11 bases remaining between them. This CDR3 contains 15 residues. Germline V gene data show CDR1 as SGHTA and CDR2 as FQGNSA. The CDR3: CASSLNLVSTGELFF. The DNA of the CDR3 is TGTGCCAGCAGCTTAAACTTAGTCTCCACCGGGGAGCTGTTTTTT.

The rearrangement joins TRBV29-1 to TRBJ2-3; 15 nucleotides match TRBD2. With 1 base clipped from V and 0 bases from J, the junction kept 5 bases outside the gene matches. This CDR3 contains 18 residues. Germline CDR1 SQVTM, CDR2 ANQGSEA. The CDR3 DNA sequence: TGCAGCGTTGAAGCGGGACTAGCGGGAGGAGGGAGCACAGATACGCAGTATTTT. As protein: CSVEAGLAGGGSTDTQYF.

This clone is a singleton in its sample. This chain uses TRBV2 with TRBJ2-1; D call uncertain. The ends were cut back, 6 bases at V and 0 bases at J, with 6 bases in the middle. Germline CDR1 is SNHLY and CDR2 is FYNNEI. The CDR3 runs to 13 residues. CDR3 protein: CASSQNSYNEQFF. CDR3 in DNA: TGTGCCAGCAGCCAAAACTCCTACAATGAGCAGTTCTTC.

The chain links TRBV11-1 to TRBJ2-7, with D perhaps TRBD2 (5 bases). V shed 3 bases and J shed 5 bases, with 14 bases lying between them. The CDR3 contains 14 residues. The germline V gene has CDR1 SGHAT and CDR2 FQDESV (reference sequence). CDR3 loop: CASSFDRGIHEQYF. The CDR3 DNA sequence: TGTGCCAGCAGCTTCGACCGGGGAATACACGAGCAGTACTTC. The full variable domain, in which reference TRBV11-1 and TRBJ2-7 provide the parts outside the CDR3, is EAEVAQSPRYKITEKSQAVAFWCDPISGHATLYWYRQILGQGPELLVQFQDESVVDDSQLPKDRFSAERLKGVDSTLKIQPAELGDSAMYLCASSFDRGIHEQYFGPGTRLTVT.

V gene TRBV5-8 combines with J gene TRBJ2-2; no clear D. From germline, CDR1 is SGHTS and CDR2 YDEGEE. With 0 bases removed from V and 1 base from J, the gap between germline ends came to 10 bases. CDR3 length: 16 residues. CDR3 nucleotides: TGTGCCAGCAGCTTGGGCCCCAGAATGAACACCGGGGAGCTGTTTTTT. Translating gives CASSLGPRMNTGELFF.

J is TRBJ1-1 and V is TRBV28; D uncertain. V was clipped by 2 bases and J by 5 bases, with 12 bases between them. This CDR3 region has 14 residues. CDR1 is MDHEN and CDR2 is SYDVKM in the germline V gene. CDR3 DNA sequence: TGTGCCAGCAGTTTACGAGCAACGAGGACTGAAGCTTTCTTT. Encoded protein: CASSLRATRTEAFF. Supplemented by reference TRBV28 and TRBJ1-1, the full variable domain reads DVKVTQSSRYLVKRTGEKVFLECVQDMDHENMFWYRQDPGLGLRLIYFSYDVKMKEKGDIPEGYSVSREKKERFSLILESASTNQTSMYLCASSLRATRTEAFFGQGTRLTVV.

The rearrangement joins TRBV7-2 to TRBJ2-2; D unresolved. This CDR3 is built from 16 residues. From germline, CDR1 is SGHTA and CDR2 FQGNSA. V was shortened by 2 bases and J by 0 bases, with 10 bases between the two germline ends. The CDR3 sequence: CASSLFAQPNTGELFF. DNA for the CDR3: TGTGCCAGCAGCTTATTCGCACAGCCGAACACCGGGGAGCTGTTTTTT.

This clone has a single count. V is TRBV18 and J is TRBJ2-6, with D unresolved. V lost 3 bases to trimming and J lost 4 bases, with 10 bases between them. Germline values: CDR1 KGHSH, CDR2 LQKENI. This CDR3 spans 15 amino acids. In nucleotides, the CDR3 is TGTGCCAGCTCACCTTTGGACGCCGGGGCCAACGTCCTGACTTTC. This codes for CASSPLDAGANVLTF.

The rearrangement uses TRBV18 and TRBJ2-2; unclear D gene. With 3 bases removed from V and 0 bases from J, the gap between germline ends came to 11 bases. Germline V gene lookup returns CDR1 KGHSH and CDR2 LQKENI. This CDR3 has 16 amino acids. CDR3 coding DNA: TGTGCCAGCTCACCCCTCCCGCAGACGAACACCGGGGAGCTGTTTTTT. This gives the protein CASSPLPQTNTGELFF.

The chain links TRBV5-1 to TRBJ2-5, with TRBD1 matching 10 bases. CDR1 and CDR2 (germline): SGHRS, YFSETQ. The CDR3 runs 13 residues. The ends lost 5 bases at V and 9 bases at J; junction bases unmatched: 7. The CDR3 reads CASSPGQGLSQYF. The CDR3 nucleotides read TGCGCCAGCAGTCCGGGACAGGGGTTGTCCCAGTACTTC. Filled out from reference TRBV5-1 and TRBJ2-5, the complete variable domain reads KAGVTQTPRYLIKTRGQQVTLSCSPISGHRSVSWYQQTPGQGLQFLFEYFSETQRNKGNFPGRFSGRQFSNSRSEMNVSTLELGDSALYLCASSPGQGLSQYFGPGTRLLVL.

The chain links TRBV2 to TRBJ2-5, with 9 bases aligning to TRBD1. J was trimmed by 3 bases and V by 11 bases; bases with no gene match: 4. The CDR3 runs 12 residues. CDR1 is SNHLY, CDR2 FYNNEI, per germline. For the CDR3, the DNA is TGTGCCTCCAGGACAGGGGAAGAGACCCAGTACTTC. Translated, it gives CASRTGEETQYF.

J is TRBJ2-7 and V is TRBV5-1, with D tentatively TRBD2 (7 bases). Between the trimmed V and J ends, which lost 5 bases and 4 bases, there was a span of 19 bases. The CDR3 runs 15 residues. Germline V gives CDR1 SGHRS, CDR2 YFSETQ. In nucleotides, the CDR3 is TGCGCCAGCAGGGGGGACACCACGGGAGGATACGAGCAGTACTTC. Protein product: CASRGDTTGGYEQYF.

This sequence joins TRBV10-1 and TRBJ2-6; the D gene is possibly TRBD1 (6 bases). The germline V gene has CDR1 WNHNN and CDR2 SYGVQD (reference sequence). The ends were cut back, 10 bases at V and 0 bases at J, with 31 bases in the middle. The length of the CDR3 is 21 residues. CDR3 sequence (DNA): TGCGCCACCAAAAATAGGGGACAAGGTACGAGGGAACCCTCTGGGGCCAACGTCCTGACTTTC. Translated: CATKNRGQGTREPSGANVLTF.

The sample holds one count of this clone. V gene TRBV6-1 combines with J gene TRBJ1-4; no reliable D call. Trimming stripped 7 bases from V and 1 base from J, with 10 bases between. The CDR3 consists of 14 residues. Germline V gene sequence: CDR1 MNHNS, CDR2 SASEGT. DNA of the CDR3: TGTGCCAGCACCCAAGGGCTAACTAATGAAAAACTGTTTTTT. Protein sequence: CASTQGLTNEKLFF.

V and J are TRBV27 and TRBJ1-2; 7 bases line up with TRBD1. Germline assignment: CDR1 MNHEY and CDR2 SMNVEV (reference sequence). Trimming cost V 5 bases and J 4 bases; bases outside gene matches: 4. CDR3 length equals 13 residues. For the CDR3, the DNA is TGTGCCAGCAGTCGGGACAGACTCTATGGCTACACCTTC. This sequence encodes CASSRDRLYGYTF.